A single T cell receptor (beta chain) is shown here with its context. Its antigen is undetermined. This sample stems from a study of CD8 T cells in Susac syndrome. Study results and caveats: The study recognized that the number of individuals in its TCR sequencing and HLA analysis was relatively small.

Sequencing of TCR beta drew on CD8+ and CD4+ T cells from blood. The authors reverse transcribed roughly 0.45 to 1 ug RNA with random hexamers. TCRdb fed the immunoSEQ multiplex PCR reads into MiXCR, producing one record per CDR3 protein. The sample lists about 120,000 distinct CDR3 sequences, roughly 93% occurring once. The receptor comes from a human donor with multiple sclerosis. The source material was CD4+ T cells from PBMCs.

CDR3 sequence (DNA): TGTGCCAGCAGAAACCGGGACGGTAACTATGGCTACACCTTC. Translation gives CASRNRDGNYGYTF. The chain joins TRBV2 to TRBJ1-2; a weak D match, TRBD1 (5 bases). This CDR3 comprises 14 residues. Trimming cost V 6 bases and J 1 base, with 12 bases left between them. Germline CDR1 SNHLY, CDR2 FYNNEI. The full variable domain, completed using reference TRBV2 and TRBJ1-2, is EPEVTQTPSHQVTQMGQEVILRCVPISNHLYFYWYRQILGQKVEFLVSFYNNEISEKSEIFDDQFSVERPDGSNFTLKIRSTKLEDSAMYFCASRNRDGNYGYTFGSGTRLTVV.